This T cell receptor beta chain was captured in a study of control samples from healthy donors and cancer patients. Sequencing was performed with immunoSEQ multiplex PCR; in TCRdb, only in-frame clones are kept and a portion is missing. The ten most abundant clones cover 2% to 2.5% of a sample with under 200,000 clones. This CDR3 is built from 15 residues. CDR1 and CDR2 (germline): SGHTA, FQGNSA. V dropped 1 base and J dropped 3; count of bases not matched to a gene: 3. This clonotype was sampled from a woman in her twenties or thirties in good health. This chain links TRBV7-2 with TRBJ2-3, with TRBD1 matching over 8 bases. The sample comprised blood. The CDR3 loop reads CASSLEQGATDTQYF. CDR3 DNA sequence: TGTGCCAGCAGCTTAGAGCAGGGGGCTACAGATACGCAGTATTTT.